These T cell receptor beta chains were read from a single sample in a study of STAT5B mutations in CD4+ large granular lymphocyte leukemia. Assay: immunoSEQ multiplex PCR; the TCRdb copy retains only in-frame clones and omits some. The table records approximately 28,000 clones, about 88% of them present only once. The sample taken for sequencing was CD4+ T cells from blood buffy coats. These receptors all stem from a human donor in good health. The CDR3 runs from the conserved cysteine through the conserved F or W. D genes are given only for firm matches. Clone size is stated in some rows and not others, as once, few, many or a class when expanded.

J gene	CDR3 length	D gene	V gene	clone size	CDR3 protein	CDR3 DNA
TRBJ2-1	14	-	TRBV18	-	CASSPSGAYNEQFF	TGTGCCAGCTCACCCTCCGGGGCCTACAATGAGCAGTTCTTC
TRBJ1-2	15	-	TRBV7-9	-	CASSLEGGSNYGYTF	TGTGCCAGCAGCTTAGAAGGGGGATCGAACTATGGCTACACCTTC
TRBJ2-5	14	-	TRBV25-1	-	CASSVDNAQETQYF	TGTGCCAGCAGTGTCGACAATGCCCAAGAGACCCAGTACTTC
TRBJ2-7	15	-	TRBV10-3	-	CAISPSHPAAVEQYF	TGTGCCATCAGCCCCAGCCACCCCGCAGCGGTCGAGCAGTACTTC
TRBJ1-2	17	TRBD1	TRBV2	-	CASSGRDRGSGDYGYTF	TGTGCCAGCAGTGGCCGGGACAGGGGGTCGGGTGACTATGGCTACACCTTC
TRBJ1-1	13	-	TRBV6-4	-	CASSAVVEGQAFF	TGTGCCAGCAGCGCCGTGGTTGAAGGTCAAGCTTTCTTT
TRBJ2-1	14	-	TRBV27	-	CASTNPGPYNEQFF	TGTGCCAGCACCAATCCGGGACCTTACAATGAGCAGTTCTTC
TRBJ2-2	15	-	TRBV5-1	-	CASSDGGLNTGELFF	TGCGCCAGCAGCGACGGGGGCCTCAACACCGGGGAGCTGTTTTTT
TRBJ2-7	14	TRBD1	TRBV5-1	-	CASSLGDSLYEQYF	TGCGCCAGCAGCTTGGGGGACAGTCTCTACGAGCAGTACTTC
TRBJ1-2	15	TRBD1	TRBV11-2	-	CASSLAPTGSYGYTF	TGTGCCAGCAGCTTAGCCCCGACAGGGAGCTATGGCTACACCTTC
TRBJ2-1	18	TRBD2	TRBV7-2	-	CASSFGLVTGGEQNEQFF	TGTGCCAGCAGCTTTGGTCTAGTCACCGGGGGGGAACAGAATGAGCAGTTCTTC
TRBJ2-3	14	-	TRBV19	-	CASSIMAGKQTQYF	TGTGCCAGTAGTATTATGGCAGGGAAGCAGACGCAGTATTTT
TRBJ2-3	16	TRBD1	TRBV6-5	once	CASSSIQGAVTDTQYF	TGTGCCAGCAGTTCCATTCAGGGGGCTGTCACAGATACGCAGTATTTT
TRBJ2-1	15	TRBD1	TRBV14	-	CASSSLGQGYNEQFF	TGTGCCAGCAGCTCATTAGGACAGGGCTACAATGAGCAGTTCTTC
TRBJ1-4	14	TRBD1	TRBV18	few	CASSKGGQFGKLFF	TGTGCCAGCTCCAAGGGGGGACAGTTCGGAAAACTGTTTTTT